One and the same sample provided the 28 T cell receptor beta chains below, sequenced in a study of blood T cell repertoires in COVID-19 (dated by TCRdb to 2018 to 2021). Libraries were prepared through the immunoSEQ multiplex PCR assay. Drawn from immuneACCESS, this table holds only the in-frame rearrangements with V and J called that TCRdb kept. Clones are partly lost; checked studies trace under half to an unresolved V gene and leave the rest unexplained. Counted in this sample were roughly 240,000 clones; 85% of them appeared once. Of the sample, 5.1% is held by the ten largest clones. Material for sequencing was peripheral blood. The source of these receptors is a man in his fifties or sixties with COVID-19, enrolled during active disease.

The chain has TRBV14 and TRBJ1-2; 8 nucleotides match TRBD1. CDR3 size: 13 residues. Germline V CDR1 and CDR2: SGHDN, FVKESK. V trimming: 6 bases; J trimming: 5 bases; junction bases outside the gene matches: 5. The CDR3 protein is CASRGTGPYGYTF. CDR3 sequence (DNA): TGTGCCAGCAGGGGGACAGGACCATATGGCTACACCTTC.

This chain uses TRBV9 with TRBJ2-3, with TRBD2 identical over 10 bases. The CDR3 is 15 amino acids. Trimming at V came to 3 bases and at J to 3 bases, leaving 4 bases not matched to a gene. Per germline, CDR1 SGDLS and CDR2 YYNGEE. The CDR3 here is CASSERGGRTDTQYF. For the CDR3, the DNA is TGTGCCAGCAGCGAGCGGGGGGGCCGGACAGATACGCAGTATTTT.

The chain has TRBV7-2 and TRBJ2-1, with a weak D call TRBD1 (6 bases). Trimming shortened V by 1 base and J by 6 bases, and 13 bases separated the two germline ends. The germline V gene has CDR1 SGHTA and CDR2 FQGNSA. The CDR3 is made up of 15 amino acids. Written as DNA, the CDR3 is TGTGCCAGCAGCTTAGAAGGACAGTCCCTCAATGAGCAGTTCTTC. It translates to CASSLEGQSLNEQFF.

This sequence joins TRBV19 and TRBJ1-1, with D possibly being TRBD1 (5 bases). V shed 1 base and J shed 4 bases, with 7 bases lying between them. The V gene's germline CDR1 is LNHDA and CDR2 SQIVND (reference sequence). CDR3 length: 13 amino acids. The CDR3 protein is CASSIGGITEAFF. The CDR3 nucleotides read TGTGCCAGTAGTATAGGGGGCATCACTGAAGCTTTCTTT.

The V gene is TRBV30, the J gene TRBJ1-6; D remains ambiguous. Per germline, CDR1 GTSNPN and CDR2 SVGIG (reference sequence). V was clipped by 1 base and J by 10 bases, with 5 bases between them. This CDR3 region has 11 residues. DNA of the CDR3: TGTGCCTGGAGTGGGGCGTCACCCCTCCACTTT. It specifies CAWSGASPLHF.

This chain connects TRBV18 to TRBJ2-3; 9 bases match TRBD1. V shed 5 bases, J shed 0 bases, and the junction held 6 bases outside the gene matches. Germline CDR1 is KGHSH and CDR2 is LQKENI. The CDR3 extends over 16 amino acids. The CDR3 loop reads CASSVTGGPSTDTQYF. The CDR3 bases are TGTGCCAGCTCAGTCACAGGGGGCCCCAGCACAGATACGCAGTATTTT.

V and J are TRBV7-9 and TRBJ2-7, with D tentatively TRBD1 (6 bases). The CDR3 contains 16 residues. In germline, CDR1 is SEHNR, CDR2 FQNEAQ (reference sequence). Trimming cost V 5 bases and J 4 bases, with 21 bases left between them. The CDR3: CASSHRLGGPGYEQYF. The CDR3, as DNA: TGTGCCAGCAGCCACCGGCTAGGGGGACCCGGTTACGAGCAGTACTTC.

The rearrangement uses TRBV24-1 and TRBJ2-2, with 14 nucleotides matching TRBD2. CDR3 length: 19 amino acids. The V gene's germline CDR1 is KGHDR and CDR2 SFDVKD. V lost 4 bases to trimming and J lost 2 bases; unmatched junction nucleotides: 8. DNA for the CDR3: TGTGCCACCAGTGACACGGGACTAGCGGGGGCGTACAACACCGGGGAGCTGTTTTTT. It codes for CATSDTGLAGAYNTGELFF.

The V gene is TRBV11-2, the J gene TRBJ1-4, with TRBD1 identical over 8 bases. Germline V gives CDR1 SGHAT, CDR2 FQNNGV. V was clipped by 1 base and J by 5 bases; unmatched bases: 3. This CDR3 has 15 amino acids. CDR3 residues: CASSLGQGRNEKLFF. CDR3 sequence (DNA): TGTGCCAGCAGCTTAGGACAGGGGCGGAATGAAAAACTGTTTTTT.

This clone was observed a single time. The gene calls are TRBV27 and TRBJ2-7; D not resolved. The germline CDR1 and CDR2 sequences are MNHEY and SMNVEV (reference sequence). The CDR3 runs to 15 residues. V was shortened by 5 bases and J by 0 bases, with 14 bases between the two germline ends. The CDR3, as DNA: TGTGCCAGCAGTCCCCAGTCCTCTAGCTCCTACGAGCAGTACTTC. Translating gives CASSPQSSSSYEQYF.

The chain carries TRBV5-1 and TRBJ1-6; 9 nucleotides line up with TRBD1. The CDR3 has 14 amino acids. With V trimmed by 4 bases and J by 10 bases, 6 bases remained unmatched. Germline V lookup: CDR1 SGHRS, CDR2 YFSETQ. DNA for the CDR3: TGCGCCAGCAGCCAAAATGGACAGGGGTCACCCCTCCACTTT. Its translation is CASSQNGQGSPLHF.

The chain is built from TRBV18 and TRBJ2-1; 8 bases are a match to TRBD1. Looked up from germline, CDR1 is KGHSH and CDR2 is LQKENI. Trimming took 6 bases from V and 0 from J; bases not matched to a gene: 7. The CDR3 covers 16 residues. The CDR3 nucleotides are TGTGCCAGCTCGGTGATAGGGACAGGCTCCTACAATGAGCAGTTCTTC. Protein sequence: CASSVIGTGSYNEQFF.

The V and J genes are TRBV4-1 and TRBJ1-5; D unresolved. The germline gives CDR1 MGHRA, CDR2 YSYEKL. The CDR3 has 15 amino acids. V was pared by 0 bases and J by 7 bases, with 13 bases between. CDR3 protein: CASSQDSSFLQPQHF. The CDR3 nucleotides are TGCGCCAGCAGCCAAGATTCCAGTTTTCTCCAGCCCCAGCATTTT.

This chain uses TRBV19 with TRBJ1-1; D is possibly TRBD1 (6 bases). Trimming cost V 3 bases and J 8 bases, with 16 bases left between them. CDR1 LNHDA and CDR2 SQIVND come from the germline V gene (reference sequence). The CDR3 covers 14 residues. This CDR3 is CASSISRGALEAFF. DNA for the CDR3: TGTGCCAGTAGTATCTCCCGGGGGGCCTTGGAAGCTTTCTTT.

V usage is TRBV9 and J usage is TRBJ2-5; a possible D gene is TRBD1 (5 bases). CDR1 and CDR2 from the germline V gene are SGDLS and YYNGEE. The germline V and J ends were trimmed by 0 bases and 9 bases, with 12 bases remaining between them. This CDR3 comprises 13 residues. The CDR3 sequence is CASSVAPAQAQYF. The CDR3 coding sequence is TGTGCCAGCAGCGTAGCTCCAGCACAGGCCCAGTACTTC.

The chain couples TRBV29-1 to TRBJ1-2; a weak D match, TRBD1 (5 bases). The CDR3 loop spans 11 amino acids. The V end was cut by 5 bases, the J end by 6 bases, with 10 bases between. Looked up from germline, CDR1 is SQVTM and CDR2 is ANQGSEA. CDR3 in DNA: TGCAGCGTTTCGGGGGTTGATGGCTACACCTTC. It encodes CSVSGVDGYTF.

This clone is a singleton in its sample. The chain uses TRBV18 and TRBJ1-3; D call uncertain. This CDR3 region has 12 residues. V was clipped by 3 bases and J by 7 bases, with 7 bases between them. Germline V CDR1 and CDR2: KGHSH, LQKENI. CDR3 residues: CASSPERNTIYF. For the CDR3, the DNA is TGTGCCAGCTCACCGGAGCGGAACACCATATATTTT.

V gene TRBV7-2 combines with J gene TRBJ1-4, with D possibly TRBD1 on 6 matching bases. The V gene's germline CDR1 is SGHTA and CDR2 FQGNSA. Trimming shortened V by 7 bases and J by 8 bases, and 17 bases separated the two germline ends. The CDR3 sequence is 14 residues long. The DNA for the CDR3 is TGTGCCAGCAAGCAGGGACACTCGGGGGAAAAACTGTTTTTT. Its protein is CASKQGHSGEKLFF.

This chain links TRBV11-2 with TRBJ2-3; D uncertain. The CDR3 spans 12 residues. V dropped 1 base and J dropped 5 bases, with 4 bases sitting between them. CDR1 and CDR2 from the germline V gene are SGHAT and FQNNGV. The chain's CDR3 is CASSLVVDTQYF. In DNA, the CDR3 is TGTGCCAGCAGCTTAGTCGTAGATACGCAGTATTTT.

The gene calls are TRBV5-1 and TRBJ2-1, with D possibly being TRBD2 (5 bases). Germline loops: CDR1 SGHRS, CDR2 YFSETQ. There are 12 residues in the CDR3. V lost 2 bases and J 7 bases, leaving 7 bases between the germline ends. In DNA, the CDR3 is TGCGCCAGCAGCTTTACGGGAAATGAGCAGTTCTTC. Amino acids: CASSFTGNEQFF.

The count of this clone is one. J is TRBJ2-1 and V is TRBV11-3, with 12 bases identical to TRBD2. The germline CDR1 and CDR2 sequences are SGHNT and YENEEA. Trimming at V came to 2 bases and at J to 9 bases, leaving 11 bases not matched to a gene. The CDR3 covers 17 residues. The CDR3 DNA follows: TGTGCCAGCAGCTTAACCCAGACTAGCGGGGGTTACCCTGAGCAGTTCTTC. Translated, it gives CASSLTQTSGGYPEQFF.

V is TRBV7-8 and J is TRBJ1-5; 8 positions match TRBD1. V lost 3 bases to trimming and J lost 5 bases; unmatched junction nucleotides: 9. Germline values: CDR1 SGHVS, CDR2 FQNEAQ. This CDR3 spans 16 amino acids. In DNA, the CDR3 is TGTGCCAGCAGCTTGGGGTTCAGGGGGCAGTATCAGCCCCAGCATTTT. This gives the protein CASSLGFRGQYQPQHF.

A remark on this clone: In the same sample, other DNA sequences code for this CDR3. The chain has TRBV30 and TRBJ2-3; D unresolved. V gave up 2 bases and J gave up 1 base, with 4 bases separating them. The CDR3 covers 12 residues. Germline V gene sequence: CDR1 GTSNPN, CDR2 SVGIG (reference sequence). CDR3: CAWSPGTDTQYF. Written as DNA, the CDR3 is TGTGCCTGGAGTCCGGGCACAGATACGCAGTATTTT.

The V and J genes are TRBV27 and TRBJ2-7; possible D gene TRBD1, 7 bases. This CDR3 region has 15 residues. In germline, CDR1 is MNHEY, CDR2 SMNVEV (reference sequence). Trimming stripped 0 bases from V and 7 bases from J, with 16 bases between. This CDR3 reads CASSLSGTVAGEQYF. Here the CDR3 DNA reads TGTGCCAGCAGTTTATCGGGGACAGTGGCGGGGGAGCAGTACTTC.

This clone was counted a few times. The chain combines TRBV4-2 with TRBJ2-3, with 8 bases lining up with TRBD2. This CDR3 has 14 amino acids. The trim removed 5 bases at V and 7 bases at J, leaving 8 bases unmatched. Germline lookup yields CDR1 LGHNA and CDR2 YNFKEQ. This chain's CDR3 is CASSGRGGENTQYF. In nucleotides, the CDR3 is TGTGCCAGCAGCGGACGGGGGGGCGAGAATACGCAGTATTTT.

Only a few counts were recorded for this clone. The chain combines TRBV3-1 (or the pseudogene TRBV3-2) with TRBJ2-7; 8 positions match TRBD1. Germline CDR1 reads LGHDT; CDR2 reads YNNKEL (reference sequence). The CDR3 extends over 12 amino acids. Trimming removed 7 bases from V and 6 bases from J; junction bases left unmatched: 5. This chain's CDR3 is CASTSTGAEQYF. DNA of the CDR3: TGTGCCAGCACATCGACAGGGGCCGAGCAGTACTTC.

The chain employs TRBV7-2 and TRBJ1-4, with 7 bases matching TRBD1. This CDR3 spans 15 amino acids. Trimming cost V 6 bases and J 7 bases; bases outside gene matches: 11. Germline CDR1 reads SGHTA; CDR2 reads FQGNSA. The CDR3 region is CASRLSTGRSEKLFF. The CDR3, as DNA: TGTGCCAGCAGATTGTCGACAGGGAGGAGTGAAAAACTGTTTTTT.

CDR3 sequence reads: CASSYGSGAGTDTQYF. As DNA, the CDR3 is TGTGCCAGCAGTTATGGTAGCGGGGCCGGCACAGATACGCAGTATTTT. This sequence joins TRBV6-5 and TRBJ2-3; 8 bases agree with TRBD2. Trimming removed 3 bases from V and 1 base from J; junction bases left unmatched: 6. The V gene's germline CDR1 is MNHEY and CDR2 SVGAGI. This CDR3 region has 16 residues.